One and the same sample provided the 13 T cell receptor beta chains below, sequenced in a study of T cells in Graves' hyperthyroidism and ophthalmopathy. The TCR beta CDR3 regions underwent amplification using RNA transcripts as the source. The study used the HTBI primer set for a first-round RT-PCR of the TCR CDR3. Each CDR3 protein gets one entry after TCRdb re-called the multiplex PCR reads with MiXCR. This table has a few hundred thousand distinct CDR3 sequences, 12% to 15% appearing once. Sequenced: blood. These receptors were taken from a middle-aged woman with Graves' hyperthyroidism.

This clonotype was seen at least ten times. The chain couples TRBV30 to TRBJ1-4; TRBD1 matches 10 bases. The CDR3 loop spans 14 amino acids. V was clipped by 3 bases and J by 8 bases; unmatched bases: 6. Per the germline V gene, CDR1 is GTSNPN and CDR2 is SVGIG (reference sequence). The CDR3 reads CAWSTGTGAEKLFF. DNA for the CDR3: TGTGCCTGGAGCACCGGGACAGGGGCCGAAAAACTGTTTTTT.

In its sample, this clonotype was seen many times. CDR3 amino acids: CASSPEGGGSTDTQYF. CDR3 nucleotide sequence: TGTGCCAGCAGTCCCGAGGGGGGGGGAAGCACAGATACGCAGTATTTT. This chain uses TRBV12-3 or TRBV12-4 with TRBJ2-3; D may be TRBD2 (7 bases). Trimming pared 5 bases from V and 0 bases from J, leaving 15 bases between. The CDR3 has 16 amino acids.

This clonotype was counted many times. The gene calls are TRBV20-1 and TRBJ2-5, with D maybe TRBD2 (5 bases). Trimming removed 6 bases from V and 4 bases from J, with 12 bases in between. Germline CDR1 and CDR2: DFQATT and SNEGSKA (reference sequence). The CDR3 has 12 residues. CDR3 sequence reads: CSATGLGETQYF. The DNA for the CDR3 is TGCAGTGCCACCGGACTGGGAGAGACCCAGTACTTC.

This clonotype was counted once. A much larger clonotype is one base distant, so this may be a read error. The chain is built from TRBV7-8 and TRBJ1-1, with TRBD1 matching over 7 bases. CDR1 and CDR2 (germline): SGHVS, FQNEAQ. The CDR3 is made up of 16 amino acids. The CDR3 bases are TGTGCCAGCAGCCCACCGGGACAGATAATGAACACTGAAGCTCTCTTT. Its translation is CASSPPGQIMNTEALF.

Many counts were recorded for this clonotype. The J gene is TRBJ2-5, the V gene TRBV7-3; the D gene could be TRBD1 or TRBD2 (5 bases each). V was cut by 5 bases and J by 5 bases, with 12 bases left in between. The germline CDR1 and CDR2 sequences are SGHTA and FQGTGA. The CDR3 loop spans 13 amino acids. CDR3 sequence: CASSMGPGETQYF. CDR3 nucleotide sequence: TGTGCCAGCAGCATGGGACCCGGGGAGACCCAGTACTTC.

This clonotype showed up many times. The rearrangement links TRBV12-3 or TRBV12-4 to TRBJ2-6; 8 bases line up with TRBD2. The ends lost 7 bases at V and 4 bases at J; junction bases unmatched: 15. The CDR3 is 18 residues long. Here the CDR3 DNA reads TGTGCCAGCATTACTACGGGAGGGGCGTGGGCCGGGGCCAACGTCCTGACTTTC. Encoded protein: CASITTGGAWAGANVLTF.

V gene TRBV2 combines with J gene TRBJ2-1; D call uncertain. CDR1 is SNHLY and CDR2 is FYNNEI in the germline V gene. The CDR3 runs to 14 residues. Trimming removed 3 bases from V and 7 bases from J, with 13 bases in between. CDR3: CASSDFSTVNEQFF. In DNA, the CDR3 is TGTGCCAGCAGTGATTTCAGCACGGTGAATGAGCAGTTCTTC.

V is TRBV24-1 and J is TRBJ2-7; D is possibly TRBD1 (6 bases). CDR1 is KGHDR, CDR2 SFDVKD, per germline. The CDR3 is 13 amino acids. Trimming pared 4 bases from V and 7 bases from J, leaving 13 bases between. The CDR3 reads CATSETERGEQYF. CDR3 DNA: TGTGCCACCAGTGAGACAGAGAGGGGGGAGCAGTACTTC.

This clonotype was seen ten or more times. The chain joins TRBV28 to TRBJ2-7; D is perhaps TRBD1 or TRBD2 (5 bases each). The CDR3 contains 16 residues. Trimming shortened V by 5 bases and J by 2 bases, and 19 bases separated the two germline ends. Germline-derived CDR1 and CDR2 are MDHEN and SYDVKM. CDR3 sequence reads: CASSRGRGAPAYEQYF. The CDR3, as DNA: TGTGCCAGCAGTAGGGGCCGGGGAGCGCCTGCCTACGAGCAGTACTTC.

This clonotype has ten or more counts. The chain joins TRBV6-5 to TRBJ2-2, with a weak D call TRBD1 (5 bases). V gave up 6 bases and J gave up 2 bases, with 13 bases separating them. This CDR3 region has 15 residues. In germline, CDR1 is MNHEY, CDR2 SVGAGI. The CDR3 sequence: CASSIGAVNTGELFF. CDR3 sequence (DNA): TGTGCCAGCAGCATTGGGGCAGTAAACACCGGGGAGCTGTTTTTT.

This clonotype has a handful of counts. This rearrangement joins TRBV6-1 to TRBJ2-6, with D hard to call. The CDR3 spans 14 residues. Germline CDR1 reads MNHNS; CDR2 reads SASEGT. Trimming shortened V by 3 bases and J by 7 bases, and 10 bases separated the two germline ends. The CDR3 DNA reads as TGTGCCAGCAGTGATATCGGTGGTGCCAACGTCCTGACTTTC. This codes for CASSDIGGANVLTF.

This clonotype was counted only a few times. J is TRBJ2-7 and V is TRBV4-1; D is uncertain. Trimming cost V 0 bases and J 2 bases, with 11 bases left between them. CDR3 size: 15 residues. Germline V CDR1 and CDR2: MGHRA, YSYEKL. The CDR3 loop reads CASSQDLRITYEQYF. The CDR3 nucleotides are TGCGCCAGCAGCCAAGATCTTCGGATTACCTACGAGCAGTACTTC.

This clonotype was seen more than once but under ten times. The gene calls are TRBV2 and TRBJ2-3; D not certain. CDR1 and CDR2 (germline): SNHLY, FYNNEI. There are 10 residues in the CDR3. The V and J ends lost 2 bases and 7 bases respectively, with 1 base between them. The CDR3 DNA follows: TGTGCCAGCAGTGAAAATACGCAGTATTTT. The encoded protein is CASSENTQYF.